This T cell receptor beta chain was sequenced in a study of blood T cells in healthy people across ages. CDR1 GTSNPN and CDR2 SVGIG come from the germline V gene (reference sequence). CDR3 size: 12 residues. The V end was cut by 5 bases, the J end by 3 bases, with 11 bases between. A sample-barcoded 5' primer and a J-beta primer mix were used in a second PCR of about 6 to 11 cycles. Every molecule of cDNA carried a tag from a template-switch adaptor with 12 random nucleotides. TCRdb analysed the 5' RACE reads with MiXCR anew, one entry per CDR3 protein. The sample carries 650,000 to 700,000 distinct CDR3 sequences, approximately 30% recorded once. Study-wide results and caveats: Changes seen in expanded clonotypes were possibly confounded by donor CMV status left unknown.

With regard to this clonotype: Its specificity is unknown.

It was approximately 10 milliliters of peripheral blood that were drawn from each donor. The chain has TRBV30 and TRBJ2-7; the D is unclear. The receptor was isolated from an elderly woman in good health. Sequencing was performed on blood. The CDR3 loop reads CAWADGSYEQYF. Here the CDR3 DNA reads TGTGCCTGGGCTGACGGAAGCTACGAGCAGTACTTC.